This entry lists 20 T cell receptor beta chains sequenced from one sample in a study of cytomegalovirus exposure and HLA in healthy donors. This PCR relied on a set of 60 Vbeta primers and 13 Jbeta primers. Sequenced by immunoSEQ multiplex PCR; TCRdb stores in-frame clones only, minus some. The sample lists 150,000 to 200,000 clones; roughly 73% were seen once. Sample: PBMCs. The origin of the receptors is a woman aged 25 to 39 in good health and CMV-seronegative.

The CDR3 coding sequence is TGTGCCAGCAAACTGAGCGATCCTGCCTACGAGCAGTACTTC. It is translated as CASKLSDPAYEQYF. V and J are TRBV2 and TRBJ2-7; D not resolved. CDR3 size: 14 residues. CDR1 and CDR2 (germline): SNHLY, FYNNEI. V gave up 7 bases and J gave up 2 bases, with 15 bases separating them.

The chain combines TRBV15 with TRBJ2-1; the match to TRBD1 covers 9 bases. J was trimmed by 4 bases and V by 3 bases; bases with no gene match: 4. There are 15 residues in the CDR3. The germline V gene encodes CDR1 LNHNV and CDR2 YYDKDF (reference sequence). The CDR3, as DNA: TGTGCCACCAGCAGGGGACAGGGCGGATACAATGAGCAGTTCTTC. Its translation is CATSRGQGGYNEQFF.

This chain joins TRBV7-8 and TRBJ1-3, with D possibly matching TRBD1 (5 bases). The CDR3 is 13 residues long. Germline V gene sequence: CDR1 SGHVS, CDR2 FQNEAQ. Trimming pared 6 bases from V and 4 bases from J, leaving 10 bases between. This chain's CDR3 is CASSPRTGNTIYF. The CDR3 DNA follows: TGTGCCAGCAGTCCAAGGACAGGAAACACCATATATTTT.

The J gene is TRBJ2-1, the V gene TRBV6-5; 10 nucleotides agree with TRBD2. Germline V lookup: CDR1 MNHEY, CDR2 SVGAGI. Losses at the gene ends were 4 bases for V and 2 bases for J; bases not matched to a gene: 2. This CDR3 has 15 amino acids. The CDR3 nucleotides are TGTGCCAGCAGTTCTGGACTAGCGGCCTACAATGAGCAGTTCTTC. It is translated as CASSSGLAAYNEQFF.

The J gene is TRBJ2-7, the V gene TRBV7-9; TRBD2 might be the D (6 bases). The V gene's germline CDR1 is SEHNR and CDR2 FQNEAQ (reference sequence). The CDR3 loop spans 14 amino acids. The V and J ends lost 5 bases and 1 base respectively, with 12 bases between them. CDR3 DNA sequence: TGTGCCAGCAGCCATTACCGGGAGTCCTACGAGCAGTACTTC. Translation gives CASSHYRESYEQYF.

The chain employs TRBV10-3 and TRBJ1-2; a possible D gene is TRBD1 (5 bases). Trimming removed 3 bases from V and 7 bases from J, with 18 bases in between. Germline V CDR1 and CDR2: ENHRY, SYGVKD. The CDR3 is 15 amino acids. The CDR3 sequence: CAISELAVQGGGYTF. The DNA for the CDR3 is TGTGCCATCAGTGAATTGGCCGTCCAGGGTGGTGGCTACACCTTC.

This chain connects TRBV27 to TRBJ2-7; the match to TRBD1 covers 8 bases. The CDR3 covers 16 residues. V lost 6 bases and J lost 4; bases outside the gene matches: 14. Germline V gives CDR1 MNHEY, CDR2 SMNVEV (reference sequence). The CDR3 DNA reads TGTGCCAGCAGCTTACACTCCGGGACAGGAGATTACGAGCAGTACTTC. Residues: CASSLHSGTGDYEQYF.

CDR3 sequence: CASSQESDSYEQYF. The CDR3 DNA reads as TGCGCCAGCAGCCAAGAGTCAGACTCCTACGAGCAGTACTTC. This chain joins TRBV4-1 and TRBJ2-7; D is unresolved. Germline assignment: CDR1 MGHRA and CDR2 YSYEKL. Trimming removed 0 bases from V and 0 bases from J, with 6 bases in between. This CDR3 is built from 14 residues.

The chain links TRBV5-1 to TRBJ2-7; D perhaps matches TRBD1 (5 bases). V was clipped by 0 bases and J by 2 bases, with 9 bases between them. The CDR3 runs to 14 residues. Looked up from germline, CDR1 is SGHRS and CDR2 is YFSETQ. CDR3 amino acids: CASSLGQITYEQYF. The DNA of the CDR3 is TGCGCCAGCAGCTTGGGACAGATCACCTACGAGCAGTACTTC.

This rearrangement joins TRBV18 to TRBJ2-3, with a tentative D call TRBD1 (5 bases). The CDR3 loop spans 13 amino acids. The germline CDR1 and CDR2 sequences are KGHSH and LQKENI. Trimming pared 4 bases from V and 3 bases from J, leaving 8 bases between. The CDR3: CASSQAGTDTQYF. In DNA form, the CDR3 reads TGTGCCAGCTCACAGGCAGGGACAGATACGCAGTATTTT.

The rearrangement joins TRBV7-2 to TRBJ2-7, with a possible D match to TRBD1 (6 bases). The germline V gene encodes CDR1 SGHTA and CDR2 FQGNSA. With 5 bases removed from V and 2 bases from J, the gap between germline ends came to 13 bases. This CDR3 is 14 amino acids long. As DNA, the CDR3 is TGTGCCAGCAGCCGGACAGTCGATACCTACGAGCAGTACTTC. It specifies CASSRTVDTYEQYF.

This clone was observed a few times. The chain links TRBV19 to TRBJ1-5; D remains ambiguous. Germline lookup yields CDR1 LNHDA and CDR2 SQIVND (reference sequence). The CDR3 consists of 15 residues. Between the trimmed V and J ends, which lost 6 bases and 6 bases, there was a span of 18 bases. CDR3 amino acids: CASSPTGPTTQPQHF. In DNA form, the CDR3 reads TGTGCCAGTAGCCCCACGGGTCCGACCACTCAGCCCCAGCATTTT.

The chain employs TRBV7-9 and TRBJ2-7; 8 nucleotides agree with TRBD1. CDR1 is SEHNR, CDR2 FQNEAQ, per germline (reference sequence). After removal of 3 bases from V and 2 bases from J, the junction contained 6 bases not matched to a gene. The CDR3 is 15 residues long. CDR3 loop: CASSLGPGQAYEQYF. The CDR3 nucleotides read TGTGCCAGCAGCTTGGGGCCGGGACAGGCCTACGAGCAGTACTTC.

The rearrangement joins TRBV6-1 to TRBJ2-7; TRBD1 agrees at 8 bases. The germline V gene encodes CDR1 MNHNS and CDR2 SASEGT. Trimming at V came to 4 bases and at J to 1 base, leaving 9 bases not matched to a gene. The CDR3 is made up of 16 amino acids. The CDR3 is CASSVWTGQPSYEQYF. As DNA, the CDR3 is TGTGCCAGCAGTGTATGGACAGGGCAACCTTCCTACGAGCAGTACTTC.

V usage is TRBV4-2 and J usage is TRBJ1-1; D gene unclear. This CDR3 contains 13 residues. Trimming removed 1 base from V and 0 bases from J, with 3 bases in between. Germline V lookup: CDR1 LGHNA, CDR2 YNFKEQ. The CDR3 nucleotides read TGTGCCAGCAGCCAAGCGGTGAACACTGAAGCTTTCTTT. Translating gives CASSQAVNTEAFF.

This sequence joins TRBV4-1 and TRBJ1-5; the match to TRBD1 covers 8 bases. Germline CDR1 is MGHRA and CDR2 is YSYEKL. The CDR3 contains 16 residues. After removal of 1 base from V and 5 bases from J, the junction contained 7 bases not matched to a gene. The CDR3 region is CASSQGETGVDQPQHF. The DNA of the CDR3 is TGCGCCAGCAGCCAAGGGGAGACAGGGGTCGATCAGCCCCAGCATTTT.

The J gene is TRBJ2-1, the V gene TRBV25-1; D remains ambiguous. The CDR3 is 15 residues long. Trimming pared 5 bases from V and 0 bases from J, leaving 11 bases between. In germline, CDR1 is MGHDK, CDR2 SYGVNS. Here the CDR3 reads CASSSLRSSYNEQFF. The CDR3, as DNA: TGTGCCAGCAGTAGCCTCCGGAGCTCCTACAATGAGCAGTTCTTC.

This chain links TRBV18 with TRBJ1-3; 8 bases line up with TRBD1. Trimming removed 4 bases from V and 6 bases from J; junction bases left unmatched: 2. The CDR3 is made up of 13 amino acids. CDR1 is KGHSH, CDR2 LQKENI, per germline. The CDR3 region is CASSLGQANTIYF. DNA of the CDR3: TGTGCCAGCTCACTGGGACAGGCAAACACCATATATTTT.

This clone was seen just once. The gene calls are TRBV7-2 and TRBJ2-5; TRBD2 agrees at 7 bases. The trim removed 2 bases at V and 3 bases at J, leaving 15 bases unmatched. CDR1 SGHTA and CDR2 FQGNSA come from the germline V gene. This CDR3 comprises 18 residues. CDR3: CASSLTTSAGGSKETQYF. Written as DNA, the CDR3 is TGTGCCAGCAGCTTAACTACTTCCGCCGGCGGGAGTAAAGAGACCCAGTACTTC.

The CDR3 protein is CASRQGMETQYF. CDR3 DNA sequence: TGTGCCAGCAGACAGGGTATGGAGACCCAGTACTTC. The V gene is TRBV2, the J gene TRBJ2-5; D possibly corresponds to TRBD1 (6 bases). The CDR3 is made up of 12 amino acids. With 6 bases removed from V and 5 bases from J, the gap between germline ends came to 10 bases. CDR1 and CDR2 from the germline V gene are SNHLY and FYNNEI.